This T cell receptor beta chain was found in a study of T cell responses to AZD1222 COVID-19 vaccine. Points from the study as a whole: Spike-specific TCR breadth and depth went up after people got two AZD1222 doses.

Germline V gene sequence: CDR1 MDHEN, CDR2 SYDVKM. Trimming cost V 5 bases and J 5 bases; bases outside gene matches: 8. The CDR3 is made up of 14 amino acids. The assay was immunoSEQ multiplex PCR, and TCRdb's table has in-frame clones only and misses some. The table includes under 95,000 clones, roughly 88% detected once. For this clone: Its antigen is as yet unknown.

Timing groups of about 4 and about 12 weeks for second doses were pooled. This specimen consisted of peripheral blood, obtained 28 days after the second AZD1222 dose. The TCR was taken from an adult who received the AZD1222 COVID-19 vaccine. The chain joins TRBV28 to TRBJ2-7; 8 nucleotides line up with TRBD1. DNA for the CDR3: TGTGCCAGCAGTCGGAACAGGGGGAAGAACGAGCAGTACTTC. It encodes CASSRNRGKNEQYF.